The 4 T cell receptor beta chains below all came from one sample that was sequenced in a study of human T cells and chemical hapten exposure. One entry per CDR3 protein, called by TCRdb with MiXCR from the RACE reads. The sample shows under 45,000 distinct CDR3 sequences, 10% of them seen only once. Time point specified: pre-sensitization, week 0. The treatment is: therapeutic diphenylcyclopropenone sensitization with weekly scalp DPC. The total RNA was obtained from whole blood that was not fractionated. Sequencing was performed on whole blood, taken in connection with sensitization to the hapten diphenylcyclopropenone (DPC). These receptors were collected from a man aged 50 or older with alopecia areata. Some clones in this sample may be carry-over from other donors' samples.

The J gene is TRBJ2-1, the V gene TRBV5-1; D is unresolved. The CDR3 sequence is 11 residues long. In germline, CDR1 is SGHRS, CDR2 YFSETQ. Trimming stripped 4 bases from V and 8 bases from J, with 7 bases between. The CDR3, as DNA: TGCGCCAGCAGCCCTTCCCATGAGCAGTTCTTC. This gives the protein CASSPSHEQFF.

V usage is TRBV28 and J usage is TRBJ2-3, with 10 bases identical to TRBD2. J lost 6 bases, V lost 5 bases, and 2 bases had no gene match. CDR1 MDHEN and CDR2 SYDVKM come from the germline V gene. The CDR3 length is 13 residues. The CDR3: CASSLLAGDTQYF. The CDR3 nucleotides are TGTGCCAGCAGTCTACTAGCGGGGGATACGCAGTATTTT. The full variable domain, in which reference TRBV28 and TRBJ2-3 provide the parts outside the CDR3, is DVKVTQSSRYLVKRTGEKVFLECVQDMDHENMFWYRQDPGLGLRLIYFSYDVKMKEKGDIPEGYSVSREKKERFSLILESASTNQTSMYLCASSLLAGDTQYFGPGTRLTVL.

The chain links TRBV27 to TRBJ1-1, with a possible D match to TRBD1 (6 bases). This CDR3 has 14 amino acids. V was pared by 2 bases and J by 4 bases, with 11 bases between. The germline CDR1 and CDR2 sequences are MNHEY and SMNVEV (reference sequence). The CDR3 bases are TGTGCCAGCAGTTTACGGGGGGCTGTCACTGAAGCTTTCTTT. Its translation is CASSLRGAVTEAFF.

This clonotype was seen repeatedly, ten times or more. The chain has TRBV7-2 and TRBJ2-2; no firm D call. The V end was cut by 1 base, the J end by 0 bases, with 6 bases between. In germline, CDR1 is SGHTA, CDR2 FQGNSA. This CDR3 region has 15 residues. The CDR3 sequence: CASSLDLSNTGELFF. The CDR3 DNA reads TGTGCCAGCAGCTTAGACTTATCGAACACCGGGGAGCTGTTTTTT.